Sequencing of this TCR beta chain was carried out in a study of cytomegalovirus exposure and HLA in healthy donors. Study-wide findings and caveats: Cytomegalovirus association was assigned to over 150 TCR beta chains. One later analysis, an examination of the roughly 130 validation repertoires, found that first-cohort TCR clusters tended to co-occur in them.

TCRdb's table, derived via immunoSEQ multiplex PCR, lists solely in-frame clones and lacks some. Here the sample spans approximately 210,000 clones, around 88% being singletons. A note on this clone: No antigen is known for it.

This receptor was taken from a young woman in good health and CMV-seronegative. Source material: PBMCs.

CDR3 DNA sequence: TGTGCCATCGCAGATAGCAATCAGCCCCAGCATTTT. This translates into CAIADSNQPQHF. The chain joins TRBV28 to TRBJ1-5; the D is unclear. Germline assignment: CDR1 MDHEN and CDR2 SYDVKM. Trimming cost V 10 bases and J 0 bases, with 7 bases left between them. This CDR3 contains 12 residues. Combining the CDR3 with reference TRBV28 and TRBJ1-5 gives the whole variable domain DVKVTQSSRYLVKRTGEKVFLECVQDMDHENMFWYRQDPGLGLRLIYFSYDVKMKEKGDIPEGYSVSREKKERFSLILESASTNQTSMYLCAIADSNQPQHFGDGTRLSIL.